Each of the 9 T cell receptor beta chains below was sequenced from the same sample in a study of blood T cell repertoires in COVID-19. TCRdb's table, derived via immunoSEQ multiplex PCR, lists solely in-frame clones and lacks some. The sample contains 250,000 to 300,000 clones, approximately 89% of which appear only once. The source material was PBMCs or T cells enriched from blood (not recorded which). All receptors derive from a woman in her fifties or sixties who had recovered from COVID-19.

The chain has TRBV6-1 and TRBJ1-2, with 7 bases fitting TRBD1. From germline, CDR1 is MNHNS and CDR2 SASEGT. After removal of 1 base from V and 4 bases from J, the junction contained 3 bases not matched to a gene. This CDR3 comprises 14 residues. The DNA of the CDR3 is TGTGCCAGCAGTGAAGGGGACAGCTTCTATGGCTACACCTTC. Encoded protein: CASSEGDSFYGYTF.

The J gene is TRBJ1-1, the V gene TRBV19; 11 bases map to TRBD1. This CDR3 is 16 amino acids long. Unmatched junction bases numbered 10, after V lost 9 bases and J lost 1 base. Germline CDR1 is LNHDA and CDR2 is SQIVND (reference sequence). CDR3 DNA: TGTGCCAGCTTCCCGGGACAGGGGGGACGGAACACTGAAGCTTTCTTT. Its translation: CASFPGQGGRNTEAFF. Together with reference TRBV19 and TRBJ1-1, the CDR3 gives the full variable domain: DGGITQSPKYLFRKEGQNVTLSCEQNLNHDAMYWYRQDPGQGLRLIYYSQIVNDFQKGDIAEGYSVSREKKESFPLTVTSAQKNPTAFYLCASFPGQGGRNTEAFFGQGTRLTVV.

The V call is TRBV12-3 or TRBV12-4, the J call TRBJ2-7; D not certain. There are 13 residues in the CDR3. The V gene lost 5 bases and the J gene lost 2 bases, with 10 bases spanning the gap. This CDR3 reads CASSALLTYEQYF. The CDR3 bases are TGTGCCAGCAGTGCACTACTAACCTACGAGCAGTACTTC.

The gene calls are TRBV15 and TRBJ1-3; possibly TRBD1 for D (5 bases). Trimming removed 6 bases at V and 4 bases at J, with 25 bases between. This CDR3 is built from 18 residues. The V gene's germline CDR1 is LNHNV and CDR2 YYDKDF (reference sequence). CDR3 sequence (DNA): TGTGCCACCAGTAGACTGATCGTACAGGAACCATGGGGAAACACCATATATTTT. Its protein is CATSRLIVQEPWGNTIYF.

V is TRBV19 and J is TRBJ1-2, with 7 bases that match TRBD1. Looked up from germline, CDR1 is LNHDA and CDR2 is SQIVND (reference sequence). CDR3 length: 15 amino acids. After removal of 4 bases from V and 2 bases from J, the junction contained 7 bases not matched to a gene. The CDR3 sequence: CASSTPPGGNYGYTF. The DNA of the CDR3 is TGTGCCAGTAGTACCCCCCCAGGGGGAAACTATGGCTACACCTTC.

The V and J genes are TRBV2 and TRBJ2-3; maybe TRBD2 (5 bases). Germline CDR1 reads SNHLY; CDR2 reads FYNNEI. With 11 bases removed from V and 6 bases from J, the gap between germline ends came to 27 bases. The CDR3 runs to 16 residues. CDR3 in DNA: TGTGCCCGAGGGATAAAGCCCCGCCAGATCCCTGATACGCAGTATTTT. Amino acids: CARGIKPRQIPDTQYF.

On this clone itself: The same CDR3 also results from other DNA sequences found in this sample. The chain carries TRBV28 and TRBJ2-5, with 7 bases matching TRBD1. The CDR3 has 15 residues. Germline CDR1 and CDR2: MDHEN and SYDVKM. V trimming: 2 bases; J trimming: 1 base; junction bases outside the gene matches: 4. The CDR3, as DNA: TGTGCCAGCAGTTTAGAGGGGGCAGGCCAAGAGACCCAGTACTTC. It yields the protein CASSLEGAGQETQYF.

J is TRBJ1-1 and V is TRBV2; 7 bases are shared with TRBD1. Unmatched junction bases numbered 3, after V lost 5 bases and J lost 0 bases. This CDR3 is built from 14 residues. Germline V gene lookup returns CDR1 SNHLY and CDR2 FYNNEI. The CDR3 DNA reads TGTGCCAGCAGTAAACAGGGGATGAACACTGAAGCTTTCTTT. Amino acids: CASSKQGMNTEAFF.

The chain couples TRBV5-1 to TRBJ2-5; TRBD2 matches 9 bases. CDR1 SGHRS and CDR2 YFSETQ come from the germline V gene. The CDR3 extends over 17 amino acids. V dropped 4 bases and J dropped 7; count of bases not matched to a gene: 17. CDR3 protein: CASSPLGGGAGTGTQYF. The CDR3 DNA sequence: TGCGCCAGCAGCCCCCTAGGCGGGGGGGCCGGTACGGGGACCCAGTACTTC.